Listed below are T cell receptor beta chains from one sample, sequenced in a study of T-cell memory formation after mild COVID-19. TCRdb re-analysed the 5' RACE reads in MiXCR, keeping a single row per CDR3 protein. The table has around 450,000 distinct CDR3 sequences, roughly 24% seen once. Sequencing input: PBMCs or a T cell subset sorted from them (not recorded which). These receptor sequences come from an adult woman who had mild COVID-19 (a few samples of this study predate the infection). Cell type and time point are not known. Each CDR3 is given with its conserved first and last residue. D genes are given only for firm matches. Not all rows give a size; the values are once, few, many and, for expanded clones, a class.

.	TRBV6-5	TRBD2	TRBJ2-7	CASSYPGLAGIEQYF	TGTGCCAGCAGTTACCCAGGACTAGCGGGGATCGAGCAGTACTTC
.	TRBV5-1	TRBD1	TRBJ2-2	CASRHRDRDLTGELFF	TGCGCCAGCAGGCACCGGGACAGGGATCTGACCGGGGAGCTGTTTTTT
few	TRBV4-2	.	TRBJ2-1	CASSQEWRDEQFF	TGTGCCAGCAGCCAAGAGTGGCGGGATGAGCAGTTCTTC
few	TRBV30	TRBD2	TRBJ2-2	CASQRGAPTNTGELFF	TGTGCCTCACAGCGGGGGGCCCCAACGAACACCGGGGAGCTGTTTTTT
.	TRBV24-1	.	TRBJ2-7	CATSDATGSGEQYF	TGTGCCACCAGTGATGCGACAGGCTCGGGTGAGCAGTACTTC
.	TRBV20-1	TRBD1	TRBJ2-1	CSARYGDRGSYNEQFF	TGCAGTGCTAGATACGGAGACAGGGGCTCCTACAATGAGCAGTTCTTC
few	TRBV4-2	.	TRBJ2-7	CASSQAGTGTSEQYF	TGTGCCAGCAGCCAAGCCGGGACAGGGACTAGCGAGCAGTACTTC
few	TRBV7-2	TRBD1	TRBJ1-4	CASSNRPRGNEKLFF	TGTGCCAGCAGCAACCGGCCCAGGGGGAATGAAAAACTGTTTTTT
.	TRBV12-3/TRBV12-4	.	TRBJ2-7	CASSLVATNTEQYF	TGTGCCAGCAGTCTGGTGGCCACGAACACCGAGCAGTACTTC
many	TRBV7-2	TRBD2	TRBJ2-5	CASSLWEGGSLQTQYF	TGTGCCAGCAGCTTATGGGAGGGTGGGAGCTTGCAGACCCAGTACTTC
.	TRBV6-2/TRBV6-3	.	TRBJ2-1	CASSDLSRWGSSSYNEQFF	TGTGCCAGCAGTGATCTTTCCCGATGGGGGTCCAGCTCCTACAATGAGCAGTTCTTC
few	TRBV7-6	.	TRBJ2-4	CASSPTGIGIQYF	TGTGCCAGCAGCCCCACAGGGATCGGCATTCAGTACTTC
few	TRBV27	.	TRBJ2-5	CASSLGPLSGTQYF	TGTGCCAGCAGTTTGGGCCCCCTCTCGGGGACCCAGTACTTC
.	TRBV7-9	.	TRBJ1-4	CASSSLQGRNQKLFF	TGTGCCAGCAGCTCATTACAGGGTCGGAATCAAAAACTGTTTTTT
few	TRBV12-3/TRBV12-4	.	TRBJ2-2	CASRTTTHGTFTGELFF	TGTGCCAGCAGGACCACCACTCACGGGACTTTCACCGGGGAGCTGTTTTTT
.	TRBV6-2/TRBV6-3	.	TRBJ2-7	CASSVFLAYEQYF	TGTGCCAGCAGTGTTTTCTTAGCCTACGAGCAGTACTTC
.	TRBV29-1	.	TRBJ1-2	CSVLNRINYGYTF	TGCAGCGTCCTGAACAGGATTAACTATGGCTACACCTTC
.	TRBV5-1	TRBD2	TRBJ2-7	CASAETSGGPYEQYF	TGCGCCAGCGCCGAAACTAGCGGGGGACCGTACGAGCAGTACTTC
few	TRBV12-5	.	TRBJ2-5	CASAMGWEETQYF	TGTGCTAGTGCCATGGGGTGGGAAGAGACCCAGTACTTC
few	TRBV19	TRBD1	TRBJ1-5	CASSRQGAQPQHF	TGTGCCAGTAGTCGACAGGGGGCACAGCCCCAGCATTTT
many	TRBV7-2	.	TRBJ2-1	CASSFDKPNEQFF	TGTGCCAGCAGCTTCGATAAGCCCAATGAGCAGTTCTTC